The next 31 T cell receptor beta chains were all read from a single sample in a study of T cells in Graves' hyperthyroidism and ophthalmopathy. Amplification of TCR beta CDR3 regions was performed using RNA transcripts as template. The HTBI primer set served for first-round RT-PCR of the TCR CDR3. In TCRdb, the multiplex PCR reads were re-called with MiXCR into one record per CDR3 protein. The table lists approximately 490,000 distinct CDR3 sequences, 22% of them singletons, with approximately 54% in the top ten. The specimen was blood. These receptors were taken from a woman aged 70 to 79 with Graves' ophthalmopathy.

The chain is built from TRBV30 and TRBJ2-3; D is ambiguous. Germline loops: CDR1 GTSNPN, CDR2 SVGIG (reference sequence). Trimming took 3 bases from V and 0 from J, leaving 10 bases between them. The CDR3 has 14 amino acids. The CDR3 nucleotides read TGTGCCTGGAGGTTAAAGGCGAGCACAGATACGCAGTATTTT. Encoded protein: CAWRLKASTDTQYF.

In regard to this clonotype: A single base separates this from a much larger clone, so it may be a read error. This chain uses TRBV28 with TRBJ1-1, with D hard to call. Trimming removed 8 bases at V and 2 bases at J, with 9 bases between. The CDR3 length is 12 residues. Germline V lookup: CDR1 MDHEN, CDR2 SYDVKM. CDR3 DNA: TGTGCCAGCCCGTCAGTTAACACTGAAGCTTTCTTT. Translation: CASPSVNTEAFF.

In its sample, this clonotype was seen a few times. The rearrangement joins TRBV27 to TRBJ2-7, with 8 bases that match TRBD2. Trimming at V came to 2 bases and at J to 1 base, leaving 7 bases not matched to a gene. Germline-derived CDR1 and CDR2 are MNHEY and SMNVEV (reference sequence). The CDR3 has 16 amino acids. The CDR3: CASSLRVGGVSYEQYF. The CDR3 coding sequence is TGTGCCAGCAGTTTAAGGGTCGGGGGGGTTTCCTACGAGCAGTACTTC.

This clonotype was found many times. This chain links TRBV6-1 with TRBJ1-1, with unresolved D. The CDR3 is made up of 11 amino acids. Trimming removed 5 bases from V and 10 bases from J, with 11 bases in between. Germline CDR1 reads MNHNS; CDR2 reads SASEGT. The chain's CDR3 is CASSSGPGAFF. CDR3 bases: TGTGCCAGCAGTTCCGGACCCGGAGCTTTCTTT.

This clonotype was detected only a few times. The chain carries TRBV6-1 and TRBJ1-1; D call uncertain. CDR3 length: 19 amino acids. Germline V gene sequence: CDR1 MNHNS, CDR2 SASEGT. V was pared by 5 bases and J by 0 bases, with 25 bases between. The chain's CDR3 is CASSYNGGRQKKMNTEAFF. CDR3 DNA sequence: TGTGCCAGCAGTTATAATGGTGGCAGACAAAAGAAAATGAACACTGAAGCTTTCTTT.

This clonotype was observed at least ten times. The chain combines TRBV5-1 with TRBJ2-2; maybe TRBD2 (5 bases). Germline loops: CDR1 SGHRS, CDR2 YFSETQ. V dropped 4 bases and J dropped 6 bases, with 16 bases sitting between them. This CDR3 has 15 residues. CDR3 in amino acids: CASSPSAGMAGELFF. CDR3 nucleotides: TGCGCCAGCAGCCCCAGCGCCGGGATGGCCGGGGAGCTGTTTTTT. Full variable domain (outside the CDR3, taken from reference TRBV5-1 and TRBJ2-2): KAGVTQTPRYLIKTRGQQVTLSCSPISGHRSVSWYQQTPGQGLQFLFEYFSETQRNKGNFPGRFSGRQFSNSRSEMNVSTLELGDSALYLCASSPSAGMAGELFFGEGSRLTVL.

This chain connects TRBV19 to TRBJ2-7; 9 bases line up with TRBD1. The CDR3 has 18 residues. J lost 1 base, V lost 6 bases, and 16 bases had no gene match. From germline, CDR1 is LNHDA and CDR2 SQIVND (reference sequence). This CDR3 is CASRKRGQGVVESYEQYF. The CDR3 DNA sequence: TGTGCCAGTAGAAAAAGGGGACAGGGAGTAGTAGAGTCCTACGAGCAGTACTTC.

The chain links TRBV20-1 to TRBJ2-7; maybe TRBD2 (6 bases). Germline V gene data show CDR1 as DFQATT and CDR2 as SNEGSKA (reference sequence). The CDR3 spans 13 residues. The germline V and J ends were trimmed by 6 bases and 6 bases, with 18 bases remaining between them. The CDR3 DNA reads TGCAGTGCCCGACCTCGCGGGACGGGCGAGCAGTACTTC. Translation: CSARPRGTGEQYF.

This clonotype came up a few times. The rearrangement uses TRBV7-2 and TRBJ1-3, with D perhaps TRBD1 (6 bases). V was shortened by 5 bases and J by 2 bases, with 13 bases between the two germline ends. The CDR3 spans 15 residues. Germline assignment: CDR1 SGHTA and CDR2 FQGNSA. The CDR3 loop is CASSPQGNTGNTIYF. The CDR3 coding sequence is TGTGCCAGCAGCCCGCAGGGGAACACTGGAAACACCATATATTTT.

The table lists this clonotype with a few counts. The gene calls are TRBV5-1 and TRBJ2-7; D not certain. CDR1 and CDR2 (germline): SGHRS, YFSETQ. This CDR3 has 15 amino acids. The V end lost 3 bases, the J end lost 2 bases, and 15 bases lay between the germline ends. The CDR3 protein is CASSSETTPAYEQYF. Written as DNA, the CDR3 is TGCGCCAGCAGCTCAGAAACGACCCCCGCCTACGAGCAGTACTTC.

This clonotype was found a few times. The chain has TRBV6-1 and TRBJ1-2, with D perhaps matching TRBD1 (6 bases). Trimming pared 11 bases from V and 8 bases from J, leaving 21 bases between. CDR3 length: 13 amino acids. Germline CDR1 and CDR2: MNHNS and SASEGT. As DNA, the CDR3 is TGTGCCGGCTCAAACAGGGTGGTGGGGGGCTACACCTTC. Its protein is CAGSNRVVGGYTF.

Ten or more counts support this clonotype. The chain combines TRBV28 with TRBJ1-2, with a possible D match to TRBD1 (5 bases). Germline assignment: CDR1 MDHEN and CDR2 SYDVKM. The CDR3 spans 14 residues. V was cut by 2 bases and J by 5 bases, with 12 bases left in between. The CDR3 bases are TGTGCCAGCAGTTTAGGAACAGGATTTTATGGCTACACCTTC. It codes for CASSLGTGFYGYTF.

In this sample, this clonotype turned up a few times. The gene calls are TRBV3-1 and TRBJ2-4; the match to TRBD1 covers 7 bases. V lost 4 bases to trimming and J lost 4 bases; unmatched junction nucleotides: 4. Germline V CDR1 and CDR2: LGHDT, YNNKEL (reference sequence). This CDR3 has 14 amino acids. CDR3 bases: TGTGCCAGCAGCCCAGGACAGGAAAAAAACATTCAGTACTTC. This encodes CASSPGQEKNIQYF.

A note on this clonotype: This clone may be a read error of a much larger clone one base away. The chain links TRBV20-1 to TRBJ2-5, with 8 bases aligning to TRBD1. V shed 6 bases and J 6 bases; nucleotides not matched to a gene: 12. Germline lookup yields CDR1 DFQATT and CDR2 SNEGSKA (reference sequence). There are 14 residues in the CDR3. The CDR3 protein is CSAPQARGQKTQYF. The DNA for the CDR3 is TGCAGTGCCCCACAGGCCAGGGGGCAAAAGACCCAGTACTTC.

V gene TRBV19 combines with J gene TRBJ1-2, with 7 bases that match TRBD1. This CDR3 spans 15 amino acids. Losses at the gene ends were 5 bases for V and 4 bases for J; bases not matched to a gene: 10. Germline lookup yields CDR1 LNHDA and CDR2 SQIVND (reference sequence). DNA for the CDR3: TGTGCCAGTAGTTCCACAGGGGACGGCCTCTATGGCTACACCTTC. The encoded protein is CASSSTGDGLYGYTF.

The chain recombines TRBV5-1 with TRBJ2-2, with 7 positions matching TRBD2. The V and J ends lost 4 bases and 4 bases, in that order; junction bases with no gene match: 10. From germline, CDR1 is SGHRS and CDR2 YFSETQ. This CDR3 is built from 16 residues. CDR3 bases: TGCGCCAGCAGCCCCTGGGCGGGAGCGGGCACCGGGGAGCTGTTTTTT. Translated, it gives CASSPWAGAGTGELFF.

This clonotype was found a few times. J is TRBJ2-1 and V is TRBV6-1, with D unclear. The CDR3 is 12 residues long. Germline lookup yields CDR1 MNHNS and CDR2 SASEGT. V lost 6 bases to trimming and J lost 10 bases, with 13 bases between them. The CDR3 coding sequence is TGTGCCAGCAGCCCCCACCCTGAGGAGCAGTTCTTC. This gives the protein CASSPHPEEQFF.

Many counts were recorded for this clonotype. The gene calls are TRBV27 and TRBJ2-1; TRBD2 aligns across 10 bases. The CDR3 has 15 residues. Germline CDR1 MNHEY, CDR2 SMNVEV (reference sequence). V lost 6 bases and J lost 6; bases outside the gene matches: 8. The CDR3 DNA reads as TGTGCCAGCAGCCCCAGCGGGAGGGATCCCAATGAGCAGTTCTTC. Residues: CASSPSGRDPNEQFF.

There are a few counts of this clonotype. The CDR3 nucleotides are TGTGCCTGGAGTGTATACAGGGAATTATCGGGGGACACTGAAGCTTTCTTT. This sequence encodes CAWSVYRELSGDTEAFF. The rearrangement links TRBV30 to TRBJ1-1; tentatively, D is TRBD1 (6 bases). Germline V gene sequence: CDR1 GTSNPN, CDR2 SVGIG (reference sequence). V lost 0 bases and J lost 3, with 20 bases in between. The CDR3 loop spans 17 amino acids.

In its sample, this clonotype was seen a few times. The CDR3 loop is CASSFAPAGNTIYF. In DNA, the CDR3 is TGTGCCAGCAGTTTTGCCCCGGCGGGAAACACCATATATTTT. The chain carries TRBV12-3 or TRBV12-4 and TRBJ1-3; D uncertain. With 3 bases removed from V and 4 bases from J, the gap between germline ends came to 10 bases. The CDR3 loop spans 14 amino acids.

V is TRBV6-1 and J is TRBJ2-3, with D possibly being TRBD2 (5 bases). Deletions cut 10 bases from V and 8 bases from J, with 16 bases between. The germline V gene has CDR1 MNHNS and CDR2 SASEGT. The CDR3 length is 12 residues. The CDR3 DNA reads TGTGCCATCGCAAACCTTCGGGGTACGCAGTATTTT. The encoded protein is CAIANLRGTQYF.

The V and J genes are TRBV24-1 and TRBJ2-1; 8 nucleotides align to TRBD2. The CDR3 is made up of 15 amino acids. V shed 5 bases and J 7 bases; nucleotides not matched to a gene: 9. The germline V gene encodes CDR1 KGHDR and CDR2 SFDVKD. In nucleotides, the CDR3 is TGTGCCACCAGTGGTGTCCAGCGGGAGCGGAATGAGCAGTTCTTC. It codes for CATSGVQRERNEQFF.

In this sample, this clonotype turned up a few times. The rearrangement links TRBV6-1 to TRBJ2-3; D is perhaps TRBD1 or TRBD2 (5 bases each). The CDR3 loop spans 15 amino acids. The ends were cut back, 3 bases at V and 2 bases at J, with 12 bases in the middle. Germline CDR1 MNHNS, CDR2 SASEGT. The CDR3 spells CASSDQGRHTDTQYF. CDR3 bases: TGTGCCAGCAGTGACCAGGGACGACACACAGATACGCAGTATTTT.

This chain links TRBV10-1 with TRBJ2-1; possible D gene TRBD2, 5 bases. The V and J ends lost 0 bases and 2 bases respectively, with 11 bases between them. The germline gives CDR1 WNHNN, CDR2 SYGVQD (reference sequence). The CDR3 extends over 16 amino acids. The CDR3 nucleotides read TGCGCCAGCAGTGAGTCAAGCGGCCCCCCCTACAATGAGCAGTTCTTC. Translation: CASSESSGPPYNEQFF.

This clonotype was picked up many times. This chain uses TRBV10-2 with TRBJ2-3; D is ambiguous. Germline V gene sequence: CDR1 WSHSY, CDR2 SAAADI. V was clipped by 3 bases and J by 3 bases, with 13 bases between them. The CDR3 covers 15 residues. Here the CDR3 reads CASSDTASWTDTQYF. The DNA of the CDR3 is TGCGCCAGCAGTGATACAGCCTCGTGGACAGATACGCAGTATTTT.

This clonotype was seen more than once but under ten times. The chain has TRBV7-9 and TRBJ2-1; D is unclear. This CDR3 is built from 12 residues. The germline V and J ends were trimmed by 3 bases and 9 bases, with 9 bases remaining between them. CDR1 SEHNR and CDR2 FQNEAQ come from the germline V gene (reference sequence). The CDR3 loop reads CASSFSAPEQFF. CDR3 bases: TGTGCCAGCAGCTTTTCCGCCCCTGAGCAGTTCTTC.

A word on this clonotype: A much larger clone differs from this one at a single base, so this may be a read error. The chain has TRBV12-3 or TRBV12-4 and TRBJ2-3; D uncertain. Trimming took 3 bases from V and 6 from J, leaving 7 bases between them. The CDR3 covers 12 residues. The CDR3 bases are TGTGCCAGCAGTTTTTATAGTGATACGCAGTATTTT. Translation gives CASSFYSDTQYF.

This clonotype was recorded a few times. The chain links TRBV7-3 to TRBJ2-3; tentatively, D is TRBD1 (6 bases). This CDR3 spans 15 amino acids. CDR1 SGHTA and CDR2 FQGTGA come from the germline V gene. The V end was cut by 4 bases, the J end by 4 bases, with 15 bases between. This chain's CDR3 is CASSWATGRADTQYF. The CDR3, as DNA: TGTGCCAGCAGCTGGGCGACAGGTCGCGCAGATACGCAGTATTTT.

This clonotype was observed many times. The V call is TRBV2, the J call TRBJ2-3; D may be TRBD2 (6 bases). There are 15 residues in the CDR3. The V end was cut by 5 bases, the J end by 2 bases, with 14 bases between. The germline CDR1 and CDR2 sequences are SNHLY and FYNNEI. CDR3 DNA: TGTGCCAGCAGTCAGGAGGGTATTGTCACAGATACGCAGTATTTT. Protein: CASSQEGIVTDTQYF.

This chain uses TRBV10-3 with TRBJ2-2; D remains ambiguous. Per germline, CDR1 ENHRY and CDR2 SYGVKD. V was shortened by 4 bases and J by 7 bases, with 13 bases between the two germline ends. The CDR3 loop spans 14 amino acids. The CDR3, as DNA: TGTGCCATCAGTGCGGACCAAAAGGGCGGGGAGCTGTTTTTT. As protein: CAISADQKGGELFF.

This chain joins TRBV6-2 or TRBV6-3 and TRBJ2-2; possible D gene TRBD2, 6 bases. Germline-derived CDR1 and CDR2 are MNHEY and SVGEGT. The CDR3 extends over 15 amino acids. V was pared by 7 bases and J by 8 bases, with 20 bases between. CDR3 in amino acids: CASTSEGSLIGELFF. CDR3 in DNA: TGTGCCAGCACCTCGGAGGGCAGTTTGATTGGGGAGCTGTTTTTT.